These T cell receptor beta chains were read from a single sample in a study of T cell responses to AZD1222 COVID-19 vaccine. The repertoire was sequenced with immunoSEQ multiplex PCR; TCRdb's copy has only in-frame clones and lacks some. The sample has approximately 88,000 clones; 85% to 90% are singletons. The material sequenced was peripheral blood, taken 28 days after the second AZD1222 dose. The source is an adult who received the AZD1222 COVID-19 vaccine. The CDR3 runs from the conserved cysteine through the conserved F or W. A D gene is named only where the DNA matches it firmly. Where a row states a size, it is once, few, many or the class of an expanded clone; other rows omit it.

CDR3 | DNA | J | size | V | D
CASSWQGGNTGELFF | TGTGCCAGCAGCTGGCAGGGAGGGAACACCGGGGAGCTGTTTTTT | TRBJ2-2 | NA | TRBV7-2 | NA
CASRRTGSNTIYF | TGTGCCAGCAGGCGGACAGGTTCGAACACCATATATTTT | TRBJ1-3 | NA | TRBV12-3/TRBV12-4 | TRBD1
CASSQGQGSRGGYTF | TGCGCCAGCAGCCAAGGTCAAGGGAGTAGGGGTGGCTACACCTTC | TRBJ1-2 | once | TRBV4-1 | NA
CASSFGGGSDTQYF | TGTGCCAGCAGCTTCGGGGGAGGGTCAGATACGCAGTATTTT | TRBJ2-3 | NA | TRBV5-4 | TRBD2
CASSLGTAGLSTQYF | TGCGCCAGCAGCTTGGGGACAGCTGGCTTGTCCACCCAGTACTTC | TRBJ2-5 | NA | TRBV5-1 | NA
CASSIGMGQWNTEAFF | TGTGCCAGTAGTATTGGGATGGGGCAGTGGAACACTGAAGCTTTCTTT | TRBJ1-1 | NA | TRBV19 | NA
CASSLAGTSGGETQYF | TGTGCCAGCAGCTTGGCCGGGACTAGCGGGGGAGAGACCCAGTACTTC | TRBJ2-5 | NA | TRBV5-8 | TRBD2
CASSGRDGRTTDTQYF | TGCGCCAGCAGCGGACGGGATGGCAGAACGACAGATACGCAGTATTTT | TRBJ2-3 | NA | TRBV5-1 | NA
CATSRVAFSYEQYF | TGTGCCACCAGCAGAGTTGCCTTCTCCTACGAGCAGTACTTC | TRBJ2-7 | NA | TRBV15 | NA
CASSLLDGAYNEQFF | TGTGCCAGCAGCTTACTCGACGGGGCTTACAATGAGCAGTTCTTC | TRBJ2-1 | few | TRBV7-6 | NA
CASSLLSTNEKLFF | TGTGCCAGCAGCCTCTTATCAACTAATGAAAAACTGTTTTTT | TRBJ1-4 | NA | TRBV11-2 | NA
CATSRGGQGSEAFF | TGTGCCACCAGCAGGGGGGGACAGGGCTCTGAAGCTTTCTTT | TRBJ1-1 | NA | TRBV15 | TRBD1
CASRSGGVGQPQHF | TGTGCCAGTAGGTCCGGGGGCGTGGGTCAGCCCCAGCATTTT | TRBJ1-5 | NA | TRBV19 | NA
CASSLEGGTAIREQYF | TGCGCCAGCAGCTTGGAAGGTGGGACGGCAATAAGAGAGCAGTACTTC | TRBJ2-7 | NA | TRBV5-1 | NA
CASTHMNTEAFF | TGTGCCAGCACTCATATGAACACTGAAGCTTTCTTT | TRBJ1-1 | NA | TRBV2 | NA
CASRLGTVGGYTF | TGTGCCAGCAGGCTTGGGACCGTGGGTGGCTACACCTTC | TRBJ1-2 | NA | TRBV6-5 | NA
CASSPRLGHSGNTIYF | TGTGCCAGCAGCCCCCGCCTTGGCCACTCTGGAAACACCATATATTTT | TRBJ1-3 | NA | TRBV11-2 | NA
CASSQGPGGPDTQYF | TGTGCCAGCAGCCAGGGGCCGGGGGGGCCGGATACGCAGTATTTT | TRBJ2-3 | NA | TRBV3-1/TRBV3-2 | TRBD2
CASRRQGGDTQYF | TGTGCCAGCAGGCGACAGGGGGGAGATACGCAGTATTTT | TRBJ2-3 | once | TRBV12-3/TRBV12-4 | TRBD1
CASSVEGSPYGYTF | TGTGCCAGCAGCGTAGAGGGCAGCCCCTATGGCTACACCTTC | TRBJ1-2 | NA | TRBV9 | NA
CASSPVRANEKLFF | TGTGCCAGCTCACCTGTCAGGGCTAATGAAAAACTGTTTTTT | TRBJ1-4 | NA | TRBV18 | NA
CASSVVSGTGELFF | TGTGCCAGCAGCGTGGTCTCCGGCACCGGGGAGCTGTTTTTT | TRBJ2-2 | NA | TRBV9 | NA
CATASDRGFSETQYF | TGTGCCACTGCTAGTGACAGGGGGTTTTCAGAGACCCAGTACTTC | TRBJ2-5 | NA | TRBV19 | TRBD1
CASSPSPNYGYTF | TGTGCCAGCTCACCTTCGCCTAACTATGGCTACACCTTC | TRBJ1-2 | NA | TRBV18 | NA
CASSLGDLATNEKLFF | TGTGCCAGCAGCTTGGGAGACCTAGCAACTAATGAAAAACTGTTTTTT | TRBJ1-4 | NA | TRBV5-8 | NA
CSARDSQETQYF | TGCAGCGCCCGGGACAGCCAAGAGACCCAGTACTTC | TRBJ2-5 | NA | TRBV29-1 | TRBD1
CASSFSGVDEKLFF | TGCGCCAGCAGCTTCTCAGGGGTCGATGAAAAACTGTTTTTT | TRBJ1-4 | few | TRBV5-1 | NA
CAWRSGSYNEQFF | TGTGCCTGGAGATCAGGGTCCTACAATGAGCAGTTCTTC | TRBJ2-1 | NA | TRBV30 | NA